This TCR beta chain was sequenced in a study of shared T cell receptors in the human thymus. The repertoire was sequenced with immunoSEQ multiplex PCR; TCRdb's copy has only in-frame clones and lacks some. The sample records about 380,000 clones, just under 95% being singletons. The CDR3 contains 15 residues. V lost 5 bases to trimming and J lost 0 bases, with 11 bases between them. Germline assignment: CDR1 MNHEY and CDR2 SMNVEV (reference sequence). The clonotype was recovered from a human donor. The sequenced material came from thymocytes. The gene calls are TRBV27 and TRBJ1-5, with D maybe TRBD1 (6 bases). This CDR3 is CASSRDKHSNQPQHF. DNA for the CDR3: TGTGCCAGCAGTCGGGACAAACATAGCAATCAGCCCCAGCATTTT.